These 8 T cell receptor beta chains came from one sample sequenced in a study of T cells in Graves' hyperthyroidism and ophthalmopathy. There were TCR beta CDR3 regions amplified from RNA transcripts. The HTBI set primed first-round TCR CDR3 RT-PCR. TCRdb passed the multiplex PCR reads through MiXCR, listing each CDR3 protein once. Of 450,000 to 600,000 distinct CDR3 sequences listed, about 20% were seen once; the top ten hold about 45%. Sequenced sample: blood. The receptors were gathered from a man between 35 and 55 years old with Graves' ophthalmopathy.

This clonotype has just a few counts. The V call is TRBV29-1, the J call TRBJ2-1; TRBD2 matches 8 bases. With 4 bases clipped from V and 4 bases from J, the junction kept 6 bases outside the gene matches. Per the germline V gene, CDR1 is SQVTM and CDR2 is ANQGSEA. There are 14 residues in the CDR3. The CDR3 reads CSVAPGGAYNEQFF. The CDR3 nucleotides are TGCAGCGTTGCTCCGGGGGGGGCATACAATGAGCAGTTCTTC.

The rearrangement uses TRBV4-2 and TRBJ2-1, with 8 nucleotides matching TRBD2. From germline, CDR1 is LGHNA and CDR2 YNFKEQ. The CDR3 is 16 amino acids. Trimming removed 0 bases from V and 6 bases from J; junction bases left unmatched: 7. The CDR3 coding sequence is TGTGCCAGCAGCCAAGATCTAGCGGGTGATTCCAATGAGCAGTTCTTC. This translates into CASSQDLAGDSNEQFF.

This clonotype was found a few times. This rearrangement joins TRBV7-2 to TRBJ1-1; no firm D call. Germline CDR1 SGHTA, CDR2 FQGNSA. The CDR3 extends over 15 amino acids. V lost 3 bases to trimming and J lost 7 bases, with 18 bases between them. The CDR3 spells CASSFKLSGSVEAFF. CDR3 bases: TGTGCCAGCAGCTTCAAGCTTTCCGGCAGCGTTGAAGCTTTCTTT.

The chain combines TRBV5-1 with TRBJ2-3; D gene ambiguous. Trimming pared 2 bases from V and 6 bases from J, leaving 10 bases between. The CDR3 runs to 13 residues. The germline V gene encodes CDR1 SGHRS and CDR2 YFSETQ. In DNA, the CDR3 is TGCGCCAGCAGCTTATCCCTGGCTGATACGCAGTATTTT. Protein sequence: CASSLSLADTQYF.

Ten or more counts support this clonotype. CDR3 protein: CASSDDGRGAGEETQYF. For the CDR3, the DNA is TGTGCCAGCAGTGACGACGGTAGAGGGGCAGGGGAAGAGACCCAGTACTTC. The chain carries TRBV6-1 and TRBJ2-5; tentatively, D is TRBD1 (6 bases). The CDR3 has 17 residues. CDR1 MNHNS and CDR2 SASEGT come from the germline V gene. Trimming removed 3 bases at V and 3 bases at J, with 20 bases between.

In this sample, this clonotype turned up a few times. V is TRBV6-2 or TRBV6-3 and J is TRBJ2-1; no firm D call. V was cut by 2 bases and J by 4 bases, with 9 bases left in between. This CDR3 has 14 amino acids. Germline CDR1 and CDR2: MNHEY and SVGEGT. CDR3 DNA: TGTGCCAGCAGTTACGACTGGGTTTACAATGAGCAGTTCTTC. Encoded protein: CASSYDWVYNEQFF.

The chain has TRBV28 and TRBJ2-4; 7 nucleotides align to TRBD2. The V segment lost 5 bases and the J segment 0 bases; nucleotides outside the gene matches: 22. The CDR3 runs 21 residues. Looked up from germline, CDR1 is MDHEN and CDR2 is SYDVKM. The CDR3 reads CASSPPRREPSGDRAKNIQYF. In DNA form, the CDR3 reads TGTGCCAGCAGTCCCCCCCGCCGGGAACCCAGCGGGGATAGAGCCAAAAACATTCAGTACTTC.

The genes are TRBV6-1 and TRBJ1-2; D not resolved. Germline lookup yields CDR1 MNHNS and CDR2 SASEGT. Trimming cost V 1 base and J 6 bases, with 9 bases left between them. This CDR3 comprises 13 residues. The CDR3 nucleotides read TGTGCCAGCAGTGAAGGTTACGTTGATGGCTACACCTTC. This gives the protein CASSEGYVDGYTF.